This T cell receptor (beta chain) was obtained from a study of blood T cell repertoires in COVID-19. Looking at the study overall: The cDNA or gDNA used as material had been derived from T cells, B-cell-depleted T cells, or PBMCs.

In the original analysis: How many nucleated cells were present was estimated from reference gene primer amplification. Clones were read by immunoSEQ multiplex PCR, and TCRdb kept only the in-frame ones, dropping some. That table gives V, J and clone size, and the DNA gave D and trimming. The sample includes 300,000 to 400,000 clones, approximately 89% of them seen just once. The junction had 12 bases not matched to a gene; V was cut back by 3 bases and J by 5 bases. The CDR3 sequence is 16 residues long. CDR1 is KGHSH and CDR2 is LQKENI in the germline V gene. This clone has only a few counts. Sequenced input: peripheral blood. The chain joins TRBV18 to TRBJ1-2; 7 bases map to TRBD1. The clonotype originates from a woman aged 55-69 years with COVID-19, enrolled during active disease. The CDR3 loop reads CASSPLQGMDVYGYTF. CDR3 in DNA: TGTGCCAGCTCACCCCTACAGGGGATGGACGTATATGGCTACACCTTC. Looking up the rest from reference TRBV18 and TRBJ1-2 gives the full variable domain: NAGVMQNPRHLVRRRGQEARLRCSPMKGHSHVYWYRQLPEEGLKFMVYLQKENIIDESGMPKERFSAEFPKEGPSILRIQQVVRGDSAAYFCASSPLQGMDVYGYTFGSGTRLTVV.